This T cell receptor (beta chain) appears in the sequencing data of a study of blood T cell repertoires in COVID-19. CDR3 length equals 14 residues. Germline V gene lookup returns CDR1 LGHDT and CDR2 YNNKEL (reference sequence). Between the trimmed V and J ends, which lost 3 bases and 8 bases, there was a span of 16 bases. Repertoires were generated with immunoSEQ multiplex PCR, while TCRdb's copy carries only in-frame clones and drops some. The sample holds about 340,000 clones, roughly nine tenths seen once. The receptor's source is a woman in her twenties or thirties who had recovered from COVID-19. Sequences were obtained from PBMCs or T cells enriched from blood (not recorded which). J is TRBJ1-2 and V is TRBV3-1 (or the pseudogene TRBV3-2), with D unclear. The CDR3 here is CASSQGGSTPGYTF. For the CDR3, the DNA is TGTGCCAGCAGCCAGGGAGGGTCTACCCCAGGCTACACCTTC.